This T cell receptor (beta chain) derives from a study of cytomegalovirus exposure and HLA in healthy donors. Study-level results: V- and J-gene trimming in TCR beta was tied to a missense DCLRE1C variant by an analysis performed later.

As to this clone: Its antigen is not known.

Germline CDR1 is MNHNY and CDR2 is SVGAGI (reference sequence). Trimming took off 0 bases at V and 7 bases at J, with 10 bases between the two ends. The CDR3 loop spans 15 amino acids. PCR primers comprised 60 Vbeta and 13 Jbeta primers. Assay: immunoSEQ multiplex PCR; the TCRdb copy retains only in-frame clones and omits some. The table records about 140,000 clones, 76% of them present only once. The specimen was PBMCs. This clonotype originated in a middle-aged man in good health and CMV-seronegative. The chain recombines TRBV6-6 with TRBJ1-6; D ambiguous. The CDR3 sequence is CASSYSGGNNSPLHF. The CDR3 DNA reads TGTGCCAGCAGTTACTCGGGCGGGAACAATTCACCCCTCCACTTT.